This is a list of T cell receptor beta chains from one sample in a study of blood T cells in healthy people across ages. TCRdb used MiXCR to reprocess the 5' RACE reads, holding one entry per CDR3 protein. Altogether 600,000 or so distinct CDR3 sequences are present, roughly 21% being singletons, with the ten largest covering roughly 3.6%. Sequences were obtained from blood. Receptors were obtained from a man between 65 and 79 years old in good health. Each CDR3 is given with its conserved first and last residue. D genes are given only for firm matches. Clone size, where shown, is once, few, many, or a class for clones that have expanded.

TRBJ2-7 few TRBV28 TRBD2 TGTGCCAGCAGTAATCTAGCGGGAGGGCCTAGTAGGACCTACGAGCAGTACTTC CASSNLAGGPSRTYEQYF
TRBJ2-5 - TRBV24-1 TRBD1 TGTGCCACCAGTGATCCGCTCCGGACAGGGGACCTAGAGACCCAGTACTTC CATSDPLRTGDLETQYF
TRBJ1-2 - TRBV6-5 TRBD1 TGTGCCAGCAGCGTGACAGGGGGCGACTATGGCTACACCTTC CASSVTGGDYGYTF
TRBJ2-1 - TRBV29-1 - TGCAGCGTTGTTGGCGACCTCTACAATGAGCAGTTCTTC CSVVGDLYNEQFF
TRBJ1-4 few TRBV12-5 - TGTGCTAGTGGTTTGTATATAGGGAGTTTTTCTGAAAAACTGTTTTTT CASGLYIGSFSEKLFF
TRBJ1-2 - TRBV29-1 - TGCAGCGTTGACGACGAGACAGCTAACTATGGCTACACCTTC CSVDDETANYGYTF
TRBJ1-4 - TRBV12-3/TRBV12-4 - TGTGCCAGCAGCAAAGGGGTCCGCTCTAATGAAAAACTGTTTTTT CASSKGVRSNEKLFF
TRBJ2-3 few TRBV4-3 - TGCGCCAGCAGCCATAGGGTGTCAGATACGCAGTATTTT CASSHRVSDTQYF
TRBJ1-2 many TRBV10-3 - TGTGCCATCAGTGAGGGGGCCACGAGGGACTATGGCTACACCTTC CAISEGATRDYGYTF
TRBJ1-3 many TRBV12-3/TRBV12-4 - TGTGCCAGCAGTTTAGCCAGCTCTGGAAACACCATATATTTT CASSLASSGNTIYF
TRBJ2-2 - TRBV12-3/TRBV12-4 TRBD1 TGTGCCAGCAGGTCGGGACAGACCGGGGAGCTGTTTTTT CASRSGQTGELFF
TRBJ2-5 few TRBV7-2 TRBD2 TGTGCCAGCAGCACCGGACTAGCGGGACCTCAAGAGACCCAGTACTTC CASSTGLAGPQETQYF
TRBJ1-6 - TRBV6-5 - TGTGCCAGCAGTTACTCTGTCGGGAGCTCCTATAATTCACCCCTCCACTTT CASSYSVGSSYNSPLHF
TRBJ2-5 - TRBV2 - TGTGCCAGCAGTGAAACCAGATCTTTGGAGACCCAGTACTTC CASSETRSLETQYF
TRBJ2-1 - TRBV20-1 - TGCAGTGCTAGAATTAAGGCCTCCAATGAGCAGTTCTTC CSARIKASNEQFF
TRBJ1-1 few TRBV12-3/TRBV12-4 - TGTGCCAGCAGTTTGGAGGGATTGGACACTGAAGCTTTCTTT CASSLEGLDTEAFF
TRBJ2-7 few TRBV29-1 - TGCAGCGTTGTGTATGACGGAGCCTACGAGCAGTACTTC CSVVYDGAYEQYF
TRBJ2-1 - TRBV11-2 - TGTGCCAGCAGCTTAATCCACGGGTCGCCGTGGGAGCAGTTCTTC CASSLIHGSPWEQFF
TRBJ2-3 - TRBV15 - TGTGCCACCAGCAGGTTGCAGCCTAGCACAGATACGCAGTATTTT CATSRLQPSTDTQYF
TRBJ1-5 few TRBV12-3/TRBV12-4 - TGTGCCAGCAGTTATAACGGGAATCAGCCCCAGCATTTT CASSYNGNQPQHF
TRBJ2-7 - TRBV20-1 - TGCAGTGCTAGGGTAAATACCTACGAGCAGTACTTC CSARVNTYEQYF
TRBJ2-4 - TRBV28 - TGTGCCAGCAGTTTTGGAGGGACTTATTTAAACATTCAGTACTTC CASSFGGTYLNIQYF
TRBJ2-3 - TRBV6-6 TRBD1 TGTGCCAGCAGTTCCACCCGACAGGGAACAGATACGCAGTATTTT CASSSTRQGTDTQYF
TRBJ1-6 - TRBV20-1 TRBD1 TGCAGTGCTAGACCGGGACAGGGAGTTTCACCCCTCCACTTT CSARPGQGVSPLHF
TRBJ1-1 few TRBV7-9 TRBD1 TGTGCCAGCAGCGCCAACAGGGGTGGCACTGAAGCTTTCTTT CASSANRGGTEAFF
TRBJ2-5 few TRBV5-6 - TGTGCCAGCAGCCCGTCATCGGTCGGGGAGACCCAGTACTTC CASSPSSVGETQYF
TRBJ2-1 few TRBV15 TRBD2 TGTGCCACCAGCAGAGACATCGGGCTAGCGGCAAACAATGAGCAGTTCTTC CATSRDIGLAANNEQFF
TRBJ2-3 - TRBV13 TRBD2 TGTGCCAGCAGCCCCCCACTGGGACTAGCAGGCACGGATACGCAGTATTTT CASSPPLGLAGTDTQYF
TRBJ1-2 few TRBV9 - TGTGCCAGCAGCCTTGACCAAGGTGGCTATGGCTACACCTTC CASSLDQGGYGYTF
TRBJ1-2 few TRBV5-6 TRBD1 TGTGCCAGCAGCCTCCCTCGGAATACCTATGGACAGGGCCGAGCTAACTATGGCTACACCTTC CASSLPRNTYGQGRANYGYTF
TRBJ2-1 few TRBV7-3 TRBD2 TGTGCCAGCAGCCCTAGGACTAGCGGGAGCTCGAGTGAGCAGTTCTTC CASSPRTSGSSSEQFF
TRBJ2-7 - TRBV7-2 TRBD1 TGTGTCAGCAGCCGGACAGGGTCCCACGAGCAGTACTTC CVSSRTGSHEQYF
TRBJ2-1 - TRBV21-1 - TGTGCCAGGAAGCGGGAGAGCTCCTACAATGAGCAGTTCTTC CARKRESSYNEQFF
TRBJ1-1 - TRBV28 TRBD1 TGTGCCAGCGTCAACACAGGGGGGAACACTGAAGCTTTCTTT CASVNTGGNTEAFF
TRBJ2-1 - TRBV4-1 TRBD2 TGCGCCAGCAGCCGCGGACTAGCGGGAGAAAATGAGCAGTTCTTC CASSRGLAGENEQFF
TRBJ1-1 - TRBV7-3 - TGTGCCAGCAGCTCCCAAAGCGGATCCACTGAAGCTTTCTTT CASSSQSGSTEAFF
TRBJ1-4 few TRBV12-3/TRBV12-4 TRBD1 TGTGCCAGCGGGGACAGGGGAAATGAAAAACTGTTTTTT CASGDRGNEKLFF
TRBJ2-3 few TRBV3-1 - TGTGCCAGCAGCCAAGGAAGGGGAGGAGCGACAGATACGCAGTATTTT CASSQGRGGATDTQYF
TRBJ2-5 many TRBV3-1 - TGTGCCAGCAGCCTACTCCTGGACAGAACACAAGAGACCCAGTACTTC CASSLLLDRTQETQYF
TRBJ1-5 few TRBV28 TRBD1 TGTGCCAGCAGTTTATCAGGGGGCTTGGATCAGCCCCAGCATTTT CASSLSGGLDQPQHF
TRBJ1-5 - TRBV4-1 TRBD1 TGCGCCAGCAGCCAAGATAGGACAGGGGGCATAAGGGATCTTCAGCCCCAGCATTTT CASSQDRTGGIRDLQPQHF
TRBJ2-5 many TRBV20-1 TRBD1 TGCAGTCCGAGGACAGGGATGGAGACCCAGTACTTC CSPRTGMETQYF